Shown below are 9 T cell receptor beta chains from a single sample sequenced in a study of blood T cell repertoires in COVID-19. Assay used: immunoSEQ multiplex PCR; TCRdb lists only in-frame clones, some missing. In the table there are about 60,000 clones, more than 70% of which are singletons. The sequenced sample was peripheral blood. The receptors here all came from a man in his 70s with acute or convalescent COVID-19.

This clone was counted a few times. The chain uses TRBV4-1 and TRBJ2-5; TRBD1 matches 8 bases. Germline V lookup: CDR1 MGHRA, CDR2 YSYEKL. CDR3 length: 16 amino acids. With V trimmed by 0 bases and J by 5 bases, 8 bases remained unmatched. The CDR3 reads CASSQDRIRGRETQYF. The CDR3 bases are TGCGCCAGCAGCCAAGATAGGATCAGGGGGCGGGAGACCCAGTACTTC.

The chain carries TRBV11-1 and TRBJ1-2, with D possibly being TRBD1 (5 bases). The ends were cut back, 5 bases at V and 4 bases at J, with 11 bases in the middle. The CDR3 is made up of 13 amino acids. Germline lookup yields CDR1 SGHAT and CDR2 FQDESV (reference sequence). Written as DNA, the CDR3 is TGTGCCAGCAGCGGTGACAGAGCCTATGGCTACACCTTC. Its translation is CASSGDRAYGYTF.

V gene TRBV10-2 combines with J gene TRBJ1-1; 10 bases fit TRBD1. Germline V gene sequence: CDR1 WSHSY, CDR2 SAAADI. Trimming at V came to 8 bases and at J to 0 bases, leaving 6 bases not matched to a gene. The CDR3 is made up of 15 amino acids. The CDR3 loop reads CASLGQGWMNTEAFF. As DNA, the CDR3 is TGCGCCAGCCTGGGACAGGGGTGGATGAACACTGAAGCTTTCTTT.

This rearrangement joins TRBV2 to TRBJ2-1, with D tentatively TRBD2 (6 bases). The germline V gene has CDR1 SNHLY and CDR2 FYNNEI. V lost 6 bases to trimming and J lost 1 base, with 16 bases between them. This CDR3 has 16 residues. The CDR3 loop reads CASRDPDGGSYNEQFF. CDR3 nucleotide sequence: TGTGCCAGCAGGGACCCGGACGGGGGTTCCTACAATGAGCAGTTCTTC.

The chain combines TRBV30 with TRBJ1-4; 9 bases align to TRBD1. Germline CDR1 reads GTSNPN; CDR2 reads SVGIG (reference sequence). J was trimmed by 7 bases and V by 4 bases; bases with no gene match: 4. The CDR3 contains 13 residues. CDR3 DNA sequence: TGTGCCTGGACCCTGGACAGGGGTGAAAAACTGTTTTTT. Its translation is CAWTLDRGEKLFF.

The CDR3 DNA reads as TGTGCCAGCAGTGACGTGGACAGAAACACCGGGGAGCTGTTTTTT. Residues: CASSDVDRNTGELFF. The chain combines TRBV27 with TRBJ2-2; perhaps TRBD1 as D (6 bases). Germline V gene data show CDR1 as MNHEY and CDR2 as SMNVEV (reference sequence). V was pared by 5 bases and J by 2 bases, with 12 bases between. The CDR3 extends over 15 amino acids.

The J gene is TRBJ1-2, the V gene TRBV24-1; 8 nucleotides match TRBD1. V shed 4 bases, J shed 11 bases, and the junction held 11 bases outside the gene matches. This CDR3 contains 14 residues. Germline lookup yields CDR1 KGHDR and CDR2 SFDVKD. CDR3: CATSDMDREIGYTF. In nucleotides, the CDR3 is TGTGCCACCAGTGACATGGACAGGGAGATCGGATACACCTTC.

The CDR3 sequence: CASSEWGVGRYGEAFF. Written as DNA, the CDR3 is TGTGCCAGCAGTGAATGGGGGGTGGGAAGGTATGGTGAAGCTTTCTTT. The chain carries TRBV6-1 and TRBJ1-1; D might be TRBD1 (5 bases). Trimming pared 2 bases from V and 7 bases from J, leaving 20 bases between. The CDR3 loop spans 16 amino acids. The germline gives CDR1 MNHNS, CDR2 SASEGT.

The chain uses TRBV4-3 and TRBJ1-2, with D perhaps TRBD1 (5 bases). The CDR3 is 15 amino acids. Germline V CDR1 and CDR2: LGHNA, YSLEER. V lost 1 base and J 8 bases, leaving 17 bases between the germline ends. DNA of the CDR3: TGCGCCAGCAGCCAAGGGGCAGTCCATGGGGGGGGCTACACCTTC. Protein product: CASSQGAVHGGGYTF.